This note documents a single TCR beta chain sequence. The data derive from a study of blood T cell repertoires in COVID-19. Whole-study context: Specimens from acute and convalescent COVID-19 originated in the United States, Italy and Spain. The analysed material was cDNA or gDNA that came from T cells, B-cell-depleted T cells, or PBMCs.

Per the original methods: Estimated nucleated cell counts came from reference gene primer amplification. Clones were sequenced by immunoSEQ multiplex PCR, and TCRdb holds only the in-frame ones, with some missing. D and trimming come from the DNA, and the V and J calls and clone size come from that table. The data contain 200,000 or so clones, around 82% of them singletons. Trimming took 5 bases from V and 7 from J; bases not matched to a gene: 7. Germline V gene lookup returns CDR1 LNHDA and CDR2 SQIVND (reference sequence). The CDR3 spans 15 residues. The study assigned cohorts using participant-reported clinical history.

The gene calls are TRBV19 and TRBJ2-2; 10 bases map to TRBD2. This sequence originates from a woman aged 40 to 49 with acute COVID-19. The sequencing sample was made of PBMCs or T cells enriched from blood (not recorded which). This chain's CDR3 is CASSRTSGKIGELFF. The CDR3 nucleotides are TGTGCCAGTAGTCGCACTAGCGGGAAAATCGGGGAGCTGTTTTTT.